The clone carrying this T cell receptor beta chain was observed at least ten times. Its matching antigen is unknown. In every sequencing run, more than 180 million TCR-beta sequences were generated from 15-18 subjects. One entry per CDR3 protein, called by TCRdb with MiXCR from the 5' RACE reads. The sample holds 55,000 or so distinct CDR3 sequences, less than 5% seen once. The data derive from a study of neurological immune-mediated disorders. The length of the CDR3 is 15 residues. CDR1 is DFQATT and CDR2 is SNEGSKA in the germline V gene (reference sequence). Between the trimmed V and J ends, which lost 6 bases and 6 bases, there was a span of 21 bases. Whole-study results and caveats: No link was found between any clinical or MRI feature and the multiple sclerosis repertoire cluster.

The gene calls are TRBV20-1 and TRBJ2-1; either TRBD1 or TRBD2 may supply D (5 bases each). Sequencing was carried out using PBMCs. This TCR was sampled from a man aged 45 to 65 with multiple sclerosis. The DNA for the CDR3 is TGCAGTGCACGCTTCCGGGACCTCTTAAGCAATGAGCAGTTCTTC. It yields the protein CSARFRDLLSNEQFF.